The sequence of this T cell receptor beta chain was determined in a study of blood T cells in healthy people across ages. PCR was performed a second time for about 7 to 12 cycles using a sample-barcoded 5' primer and a J-beta primer mix. TCRdb itself ran the 5' RACE reads through MiXCR, one entry per CDR3 protein. The table lists some 1.5 million distinct CDR3 sequences, over 25% of them singletons. The V end was cut by 4 bases, the J end by 5 bases, with 15 bases between. CDR3 length equals 14 residues. Germline values: CDR1 DFQATT, CDR2 SNEGSKA (reference sequence). This sequence was found in a woman under 40 in good health. The chain recombines TRBV20-1 with TRBJ2-1; D perhaps matches TRBD2 (6 bases). The sequencing sample was made of blood. CDR3: CSAILAGMDNEQFF. The CDR3 bases are TGCAGTGCTATACTAGCAGGGATGGACAATGAGCAGTTCTTC.